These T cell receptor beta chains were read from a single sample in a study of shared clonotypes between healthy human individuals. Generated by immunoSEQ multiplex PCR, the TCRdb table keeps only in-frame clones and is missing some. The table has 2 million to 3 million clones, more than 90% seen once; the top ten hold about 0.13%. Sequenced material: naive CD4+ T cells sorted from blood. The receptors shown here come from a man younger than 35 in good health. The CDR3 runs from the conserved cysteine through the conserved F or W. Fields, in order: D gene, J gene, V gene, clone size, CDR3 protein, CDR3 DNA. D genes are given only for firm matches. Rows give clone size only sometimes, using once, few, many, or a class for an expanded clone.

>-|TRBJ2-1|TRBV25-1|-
CASSESRISYNEQFF
TGTGCCAGCAGTGAAAGCCGGATCTCCTACAATGAGCAGTTCTTC
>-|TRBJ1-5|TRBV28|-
CASSLTFSPQHF
TGTGCCAGCAGTTTGACGTTTTCGCCCCAGCATTTT
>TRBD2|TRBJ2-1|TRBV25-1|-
CASSRTSGRDEQFF
TGTGCCAGCAGCCGGACTAGCGGGAGGGATGAGCAGTTCTTC
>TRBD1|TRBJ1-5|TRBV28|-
CATAETGNNQPQHF
TGTGCCACCGCCGAGACAGGGAACAATCAGCCCCAGCATTTT
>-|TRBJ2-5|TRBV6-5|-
CASSYLAGQIQETQYF
TGTGCCAGCAGTTACCTCGCGGGACAGATCCAAGAGACCCAGTACTTC
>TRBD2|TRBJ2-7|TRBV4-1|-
CASSQGTYLAGASEQYF
TGCGCCAGCAGCCAAGGCACGTACTTAGCGGGAGCTAGCGAGCAGTACTTC
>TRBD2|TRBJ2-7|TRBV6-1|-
CASSRLAGGYEQYF
TGTGCCAGCAGTCGGTTAGCGGGAGGTTACGAGCAGTACTTC
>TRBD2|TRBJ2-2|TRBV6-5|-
CASSSGGTGELFF
TGTGCCAGCAGTTCCGGGGGGACCGGGGAGCTGTTTTTT
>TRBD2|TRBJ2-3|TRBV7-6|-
CASSSLAGGPTDTQYF
TGTGCCAGCAGCTCCCTAGCGGGGGGGCCCACAGATACGCAGTATTTT
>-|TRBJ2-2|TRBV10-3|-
CATEQGGGGTGELFF
TGTGCCACCGAGCAGGGAGGCGGAGGCACCGGGGAGCTGTTTTTT
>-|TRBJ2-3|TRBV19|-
CASSIVSSVISTDTQYF
TGTGCCAGTAGTATCGTCTCTAGCGTTATTAGCACAGATACGCAGTATTTT
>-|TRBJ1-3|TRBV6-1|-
CASRDTSGNTIYF
TGTGCCAGCAGGGACACCTCTGGAAACACCATATATTTT
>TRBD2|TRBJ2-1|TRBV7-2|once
CASSSPPGTIRQNEQFF
TGTGCCAGCAGCTCCCCTCCCGGGACTATCCGCCAGAATGAGCAGTTCTTC
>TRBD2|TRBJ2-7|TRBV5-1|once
CATSEVGGPAEQYF
TGCGCCACCTCTGAGGTGGGAGGGCCCGCCGAGCAGTACTTC
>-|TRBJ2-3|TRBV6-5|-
CASRAARGTDTQYF
TGTGCCAGCAGGGCGGCCAGGGGAACGGATACGCAGTATTTT
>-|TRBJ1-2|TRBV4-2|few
CASSPSTSGGYGYTF
TGTGCCAGCAGCCCGTCAACGTCGGGGGGCTATGGCTACACCTTC
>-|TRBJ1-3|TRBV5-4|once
CASSLMGDGNTIYF
TGTGCCAGCAGCTTGATGGGGGACGGAAACACCATATATTTT
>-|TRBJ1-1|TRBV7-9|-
CASSLQGGTEAFF
TGTGCCAGCAGCCTCCAGGGTGGCACTGAAGCTTTCTTT
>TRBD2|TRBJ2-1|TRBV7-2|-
CASSIFNGRAGSEQFF
TGTGCCAGCAGCATATTTAACGGGAGGGCCGGAAGTGAGCAGTTCTTC
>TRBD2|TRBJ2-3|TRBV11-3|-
CASSYRAGGTDTQYF
TGTGCCAGCAGCTACCGAGCGGGGGGAACAGATACGCAGTATTTT
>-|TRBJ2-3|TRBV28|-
CASSPAGGGTDTQYF
TGTGCCAGCAGCCCTGCCGGAGGGGGCACAGATACGCAGTATTTT
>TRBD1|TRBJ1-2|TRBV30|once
CAWWDRGANYGYTF
TGTGCCTGGTGGGACAGGGGTGCTAACTATGGCTACACCTTC
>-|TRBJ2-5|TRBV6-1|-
CASFLGSRETQYF
TGTGCCAGCTTCTTGGGCAGCCGCGAGACCCAGTACTTC
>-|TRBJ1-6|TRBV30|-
CASGREYNSPLHF
TGTGCCTCGGGCAGGGAGTATAATTCACCCCTCCACTTT
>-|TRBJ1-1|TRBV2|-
CATRIRNTEAFF
TGTGCCACACGAATTCGGAACACTGAAGCTTTCTTT
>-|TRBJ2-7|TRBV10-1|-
CASKAEQGIWPTYEQYF
TGCGCCAGCAAGGCGGAGCAGGGGATTTGGCCAACCTACGAGCAGTACTTC
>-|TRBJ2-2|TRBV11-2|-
CASSLVSGANTGELFF
TGTGCCAGCAGCTTAGTTTCAGGGGCGAACACCGGGGAGCTGTTTTTT